Given below is one TCR beta chain in context. TCRdb processed the RT-PCR reads anew with MiXCR; each CDR3 protein has one entry. The top ten clones hold less than 9% of a sample with 600,000 to 850,000 distinct CDR3 sequences, 14% of them seen once. This sample is part of a study of response to subunit inactivated influenza vaccine. V lost 8 bases and J lost 0, with 20 bases in between. In germline, CDR1 is MDHEN, CDR2 SYDVKM. CDR3 size: 17 residues. Specimen: PBMCs from blood, collected less than 15 days before vaccination. This TCR came from a middle-aged man who received an inactivated influenza vaccine. The chain joins TRBV28 to TRBJ2-1; possible D gene TRBD2, 6 bases. The CDR3 reads CASLTQVRDVSYNEQFF. The CDR3 nucleotides read TGTGCCAGCCTTACTCAGGTGCGGGACGTCTCCTACAATGAGCAGTTCTTC. Together with reference TRBV28 and TRBJ2-1, the CDR3 gives the full variable domain: DVKVTQSSRYLVKRTGEKVFLECVQDMDHENMFWYRQDPGLGLRLIYFSYDVKMKEKGDIPEGYSVSREKKERFSLILESASTNQTSMYLCASLTQVRDVSYNEQFFGPGTRLTVL.